What follows are 11 T cell receptor beta chains derived from one specimen sequenced in a study of cytomegalovirus exposure and HLA in healthy donors. Amplification used 60 Vbeta primers and 13 Jbeta primers. TCRdb keeps only in-frame clones here, not all; method: immunoSEQ multiplex PCR. The top ten hold under 14% of the sample, which has around 120,000 clones, around 70% seen once. The sequencing sample was made of PBMCs. These receptor sequences come from a woman aged 45 to 65 in good health and CMV-seropositive.

The chain is built from TRBV14 and TRBJ2-7; D not certain. The germline V and J ends were trimmed by 2 bases and 3 bases, with 8 bases remaining between them. The CDR3 has 13 amino acids. From germline, CDR1 is SGHDN and CDR2 FVKESK. DNA of the CDR3: TGTGCCAGCAGCCAAACACAGCTCTACGAGCAGTACTTC. Its protein product is CASSQTQLYEQYF.

J is TRBJ2-6 and V is TRBV29-1; D might be TRBD1 (5 bases). CDR1 is SQVTM, CDR2 ANQGSEA, per germline. The CDR3 runs to 14 residues. V dropped 3 bases and J dropped 4 bases, with 10 bases sitting between them. The CDR3 bases are TGCAGCGTTGAGTCAGGGTCCGGGGCCAACGTCCTGACTTTC. Encoded protein: CSVESGSGANVLTF. Full variable domain (remainder filled in from reference TRBV29-1 and TRBJ2-6): SAVISQKPSRDICQRGTSLTIQCQVDSQVTMMFWYRQQPGQSLTLIATANQGSEATYESGFVIDKFPISRPNLTFSTLTVSNMSPEDSSIYLCSVESGSGANVLTFGAGSRLTVL.

This chain links TRBV4-2 with TRBJ2-2; maybe TRBD2 (5 bases). The V gene's germline CDR1 is LGHNA and CDR2 YNFKEQ. V was shortened by 4 bases and J by 1 base, with 10 bases between the two germline ends. The CDR3 totals 15 residues. Here the CDR3 DNA reads TGTGCCAGCAGCCCGCCCGGACTGAACACCGGGGAGCTGTTTTTT. It specifies CASSPPGLNTGELFF.

This chain uses TRBV16 with TRBJ2-1, with D maybe TRBD1 (5 bases). The ends were cut back, 2 bases at V and 9 bases at J, with 14 bases in the middle. CDR3 length: 14 residues. Germline values: CDR1 KGHSY, CDR2 FQNENV. The CDR3 DNA follows: TGTGCCAGCAGCCAAACCCTCCAACAGGTTGAGCAGTTCTTC. It yields the protein CASSQTLQQVEQFF.

The rearrangement joins TRBV6-1 to TRBJ2-3, with TRBD2 matching over 11 bases. With 4 bases clipped from V and 2 bases from J, the junction kept 5 bases outside the gene matches. This CDR3 is 16 amino acids long. The V gene's germline CDR1 is MNHNS and CDR2 SASEGT. CDR3 sequence reads: CASSVLAGDITDTQYF. CDR3 coding DNA: TGTGCCAGCAGTGTACTAGCGGGGGACATCACAGATACGCAGTATTTT.

The CDR3 DNA follows: TGTGCCAGTAGTATAACTAGCCGGGGGAACACTGAAGCTTTCTTT. Protein sequence: CASSITSRGNTEAFF. The chain recombines TRBV19 with TRBJ1-1; D not certain. This CDR3 contains 15 residues. V shed 2 bases and J shed 1 base, with 11 bases lying between them. Germline V CDR1 and CDR2: LNHDA, SQIVND (reference sequence).

The chain links TRBV5-1 to TRBJ2-1; 8 nucleotides line up with TRBD2. The CDR3 length is 14 residues. The germline V gene has CDR1 SGHRS and CDR2 YFSETQ. V was pared by 4 bases and J by 2 bases, with 2 bases of the junction left unmatched. The DNA for the CDR3 is TGCGCCAGCAGCGATAGCGGGGCCTACAATGAGCAGTTCTTC. Protein sequence: CASSDSGAYNEQFF.

The J gene is TRBJ1-5, the V gene TRBV4-1; D ambiguous. In germline, CDR1 is MGHRA, CDR2 YSYEKL. With 6 bases removed from V and 0 bases from J, the gap between germline ends came to 9 bases. This CDR3 spans 14 amino acids. In DNA form, the CDR3 reads TGCGCCAGCAGTCTAACAGATAGCAATCAGCCCCAGCATTTT. It codes for CASSLTDSNQPQHF.

The V call is TRBV7-2, the J call TRBJ2-7; TRBD2 aligns across 14 bases. The CDR3 loop spans 14 amino acids. The ends lost 5 bases at V and 6 bases at J; junction bases unmatched: 3. Looked up from germline, CDR1 is SGHTA and CDR2 is FQGNSA. CDR3 sequence: CASSAGLAGVEQYF. CDR3 nucleotide sequence: TGTGCCAGCAGCGCGGGACTAGCGGGAGTCGAGCAGTACTTC.

This chain joins TRBV29-1 and TRBJ1-2; TRBD1 might be the D (6 bases). In germline, CDR1 is SQVTM, CDR2 ANQGSEA. The CDR3 length is 12 residues. Trimming left V 3 bases short and J 4 bases short, with 9 bases between. This CDR3 is CSVDTGTYGYTF. The CDR3 nucleotides are TGCAGCGTTGATACAGGGACCTATGGCTACACCTTC.

The rearrangement joins TRBV11-1 to TRBJ2-7, with D possibly TRBD2 on 6 matching bases. V gave up 5 bases and J gave up 4 bases, with 15 bases separating them. The CDR3 loop spans 14 amino acids. Germline V gene lookup returns CDR1 SGHAT and CDR2 FQDESV (reference sequence). In DNA, the CDR3 is TGTGCCAGCAGCCCAGCGGGTGGAGGGTACGAGCAGTACTTC. Translated: CASSPAGGGYEQYF.